This T cell receptor (beta chain) was identified in a study of blood T cell repertoires in COVID-19. About the research overall: Samples taken during acute and convalescent COVID-19 were collected in the United States, Italy and Spain.

This clone was seen more than once but under ten times. In the original analysis: Estimated nucleated cell counts came from reference gene primer amplification. Produced via immunoSEQ multiplex PCR; TCRdb's table is partial and in-frame only. V, J and clone size are those of that table, while D and trimming were read from the DNA. In the table there are some 240,000 clones, around 80% of which are singletons. This sequence was found in a woman in her sixties or seventies with acute or convalescent COVID-19. Source material: peripheral blood.

The CDR3 loop reads CASRGRKEGTNYGYTF. CDR3 bases: TGCGCCAGCAGGGGAAGAAAGGAGGGGACTAACTATGGCTACACCTTC. The genes are TRBV4-1 and TRBJ1-2; weak D call: TRBD1 (5 bases). Trimming pared 6 bases from V and 0 bases from J, leaving 17 bases between. The CDR3 sequence is 16 residues long. In germline, CDR1 is MGHRA, CDR2 YSYEKL.